This T cell receptor beta chain appears in the sequencing data of a study of technical replicates of blood from several donors. Using immunoSEQ multiplex PCR, the repertoire was profiled, and TCRdb retains in-frame clones only, with some absent. The data contain about 70,000 clones, around 95% of them seen just once; the ten biggest clones take up approximately 0.4%. This clone was observed once. Germline V gene lookup returns CDR1 SGHNT and CDR2 YYREEE (reference sequence). The CDR3 has 16 amino acids. Trimming took 0 bases from V and 2 from J; bases not matched to a gene: 5. The source material was T cells isolated from PBMCs. The chain carries TRBV5-4 and TRBJ2-3; 8 nucleotides align to TRBD2. The receptor was isolated from a human donor in good health. Here the CDR3 reads CASSLASSGFTDTQYF. DNA for the CDR3: TGTGCCAGCAGCTTGGCCTCTAGCGGGTTCACAGATACGCAGTATTTT.